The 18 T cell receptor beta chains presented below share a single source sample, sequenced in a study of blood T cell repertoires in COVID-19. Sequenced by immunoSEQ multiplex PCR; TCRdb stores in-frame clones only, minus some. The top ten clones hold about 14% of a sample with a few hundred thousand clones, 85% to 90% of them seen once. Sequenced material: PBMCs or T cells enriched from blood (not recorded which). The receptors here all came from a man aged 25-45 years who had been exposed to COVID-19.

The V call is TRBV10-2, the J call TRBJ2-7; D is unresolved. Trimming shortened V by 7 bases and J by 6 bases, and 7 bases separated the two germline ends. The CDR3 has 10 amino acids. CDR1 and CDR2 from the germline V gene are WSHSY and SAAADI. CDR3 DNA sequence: TGCGCCAGCAATCGCGGCGAGCAGTACTTC. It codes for CASNRGEQYF.

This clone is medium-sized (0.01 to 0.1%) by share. CDR3 loop: CASSSPKGGGTDTQYF. The CDR3 DNA follows: TGTGCCAGCAGCTCCCCTAAGGGCGGGGGCACAGATACGCAGTATTTT. The chain links TRBV4-2 to TRBJ2-3, with D perhaps TRBD2 (6 bases). V lost 5 bases and J 1 base, leaving 16 bases between the germline ends. The germline V gene encodes CDR1 LGHNA and CDR2 YNFKEQ. CDR3 length: 16 amino acids.

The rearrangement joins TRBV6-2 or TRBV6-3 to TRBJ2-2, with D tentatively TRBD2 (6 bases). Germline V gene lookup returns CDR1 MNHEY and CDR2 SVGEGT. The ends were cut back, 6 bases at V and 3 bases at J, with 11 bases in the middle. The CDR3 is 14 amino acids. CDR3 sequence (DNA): TGTGCCAGCAGCGGCGGGGCGGACACCGGGGAGCTGTTTTTT. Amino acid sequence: CASSGGADTGELFF.

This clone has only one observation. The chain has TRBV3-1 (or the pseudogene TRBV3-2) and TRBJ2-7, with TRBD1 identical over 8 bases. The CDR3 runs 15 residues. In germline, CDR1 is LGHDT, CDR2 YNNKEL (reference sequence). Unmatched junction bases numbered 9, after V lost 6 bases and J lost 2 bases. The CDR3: CASSTSGTGTYEQYF. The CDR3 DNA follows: TGTGCCAGCAGTACTTCCGGGACAGGCACCTACGAGCAGTACTTC.

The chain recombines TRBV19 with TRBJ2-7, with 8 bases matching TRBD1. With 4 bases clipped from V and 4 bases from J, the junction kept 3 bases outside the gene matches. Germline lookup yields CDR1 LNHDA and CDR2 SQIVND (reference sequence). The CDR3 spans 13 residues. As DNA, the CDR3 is TGTGCCAGTAGTAGACAGGGGTCGTACGAGCAGTACTTC. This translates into CASSRQGSYEQYF.

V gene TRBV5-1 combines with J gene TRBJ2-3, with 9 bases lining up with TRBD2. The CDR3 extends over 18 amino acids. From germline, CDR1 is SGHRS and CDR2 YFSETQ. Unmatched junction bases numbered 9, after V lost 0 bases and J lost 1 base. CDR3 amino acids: CASSLDVRGGRGTDTQYF. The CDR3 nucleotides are TGCGCCAGCAGCTTGGATGTGCGGGGGGGCCGGGGCACAGATACGCAGTATTTT. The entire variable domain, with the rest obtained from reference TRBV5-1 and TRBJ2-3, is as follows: KAGVTQTPRYLIKTRGQQVTLSCSPISGHRSVSWYQQTPGQGLQFLFEYFSETQRNKGNFPGRFSGRQFSNSRSEMNVSTLELGDSALYLCASSLDVRGGRGTDTQYFGPGTRLTVL.

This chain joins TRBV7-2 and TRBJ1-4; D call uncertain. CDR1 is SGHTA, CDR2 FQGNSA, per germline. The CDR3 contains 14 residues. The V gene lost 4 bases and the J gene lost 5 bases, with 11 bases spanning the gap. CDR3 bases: TGTGCCAGCAGCTCCTCAGCGGTCAATGAAAAACTGTTTTTT. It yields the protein CASSSSAVNEKLFF.

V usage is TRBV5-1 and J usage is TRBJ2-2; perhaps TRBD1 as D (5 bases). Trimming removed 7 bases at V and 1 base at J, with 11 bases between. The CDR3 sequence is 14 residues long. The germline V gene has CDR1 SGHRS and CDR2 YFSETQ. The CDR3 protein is CASCNRLNTGELFF. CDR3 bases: TGCGCCAGCTGTAACAGGCTGAACACCGGGGAGCTGTTTTTT.

DNA for the CDR3: TGTGCCAGCAGTTCCCCCACAGGACCCTATGGCTACACCTTC. This sequence encodes CASSSPTGPYGYTF. The chain couples TRBV6-2 or TRBV6-3 to TRBJ1-2; a possible D gene is TRBD1 (5 bases). Germline loops: CDR1 MNHEY, CDR2 SVGEGT. The CDR3 has 14 amino acids. The germline V and J ends were trimmed by 4 bases and 4 bases, with 13 bases remaining between them.

This CDR3 reads CASSRGDRGQSTGELFF. The CDR3 DNA reads TGCGCCAGCAGCCGAGGGGACAGGGGGCAGAGCACCGGGGAGCTGTTTTTT. This chain links TRBV5-1 with TRBJ2-2; 12 nucleotides align to TRBD1. The ends lost 4 bases at V and 4 bases at J; junction bases unmatched: 8. Germline assignment: CDR1 SGHRS and CDR2 YFSETQ. The CDR3 loop spans 17 amino acids.

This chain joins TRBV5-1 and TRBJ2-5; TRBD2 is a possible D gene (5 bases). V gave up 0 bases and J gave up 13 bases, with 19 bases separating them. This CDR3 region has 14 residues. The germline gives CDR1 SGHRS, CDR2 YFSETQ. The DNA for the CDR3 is TGCGCCAGCAGCTTGGAGAGGGCGACGATTCCGCTGTACTTC. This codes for CASSLERATIPLYF.

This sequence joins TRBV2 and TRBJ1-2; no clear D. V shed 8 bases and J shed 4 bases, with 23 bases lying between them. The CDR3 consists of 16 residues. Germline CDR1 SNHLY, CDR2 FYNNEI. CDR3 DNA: TGTGCCAGCCGCAGACCGGGAGGGCTAGTAACCTATGGCTACACCTTC. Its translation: CASRRPGGLVTYGYTF.

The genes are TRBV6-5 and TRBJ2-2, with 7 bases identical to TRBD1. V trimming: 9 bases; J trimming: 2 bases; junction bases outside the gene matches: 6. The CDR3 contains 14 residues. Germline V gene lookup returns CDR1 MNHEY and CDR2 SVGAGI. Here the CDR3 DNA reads TGTGCCAGTACCTGGGACAGCAACACCGGGGAGCTGTTTTTT. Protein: CASTWDSNTGELFF.

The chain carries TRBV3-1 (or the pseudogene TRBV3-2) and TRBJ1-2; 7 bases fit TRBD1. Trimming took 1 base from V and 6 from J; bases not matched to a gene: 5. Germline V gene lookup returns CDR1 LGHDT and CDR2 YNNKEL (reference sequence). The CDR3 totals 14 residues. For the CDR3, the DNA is TGTGCCAGCAGCCAAGCCCGACAGGGAAATGGCTACACCTTC. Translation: CASSQARQGNGYTF.

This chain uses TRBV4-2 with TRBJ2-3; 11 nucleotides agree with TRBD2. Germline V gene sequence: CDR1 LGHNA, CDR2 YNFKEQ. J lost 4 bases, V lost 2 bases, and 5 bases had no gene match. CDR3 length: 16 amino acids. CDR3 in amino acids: CASSQTSGGRSDTQYF. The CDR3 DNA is TGTGCCAGCAGCCAAACTAGCGGGGGAAGGTCAGATACGCAGTATTTT.

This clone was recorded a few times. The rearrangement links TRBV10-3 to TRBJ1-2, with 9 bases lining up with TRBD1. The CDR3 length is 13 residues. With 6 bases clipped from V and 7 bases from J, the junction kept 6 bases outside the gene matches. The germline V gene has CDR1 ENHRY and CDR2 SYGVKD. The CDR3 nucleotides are TGTGCCATCAGCACCGACAGGGGGTCTGGCTACACCTTC. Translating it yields CAISTDRGSGYTF.

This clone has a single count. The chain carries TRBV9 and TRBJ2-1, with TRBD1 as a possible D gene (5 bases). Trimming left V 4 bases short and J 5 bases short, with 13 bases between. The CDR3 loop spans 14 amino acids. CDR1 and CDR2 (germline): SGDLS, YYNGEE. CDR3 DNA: TGTGCCAGCAGCCCGCGAGACAGACACAATGAGCAGTTCTTC. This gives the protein CASSPRDRHNEQFF.

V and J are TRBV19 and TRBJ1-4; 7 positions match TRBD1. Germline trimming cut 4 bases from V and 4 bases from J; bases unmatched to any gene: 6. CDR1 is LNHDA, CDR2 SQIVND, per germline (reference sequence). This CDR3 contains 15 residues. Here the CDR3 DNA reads TGTGCCAGTAGTAGCCGAGGGGGCCTTAATGAAAAACTGTTTTTT. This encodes CASSSRGGLNEKLFF. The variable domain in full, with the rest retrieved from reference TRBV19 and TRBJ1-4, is DGGITQSPKYLFRKEGQNVTLSCEQNLNHDAMYWYRQDPGQGLRLIYYSQIVNDFQKGDIAEGYSVSREKKESFPLTVTSAQKNPTAFYLCASSSRGGLNEKLFFGSGTQLSVL.